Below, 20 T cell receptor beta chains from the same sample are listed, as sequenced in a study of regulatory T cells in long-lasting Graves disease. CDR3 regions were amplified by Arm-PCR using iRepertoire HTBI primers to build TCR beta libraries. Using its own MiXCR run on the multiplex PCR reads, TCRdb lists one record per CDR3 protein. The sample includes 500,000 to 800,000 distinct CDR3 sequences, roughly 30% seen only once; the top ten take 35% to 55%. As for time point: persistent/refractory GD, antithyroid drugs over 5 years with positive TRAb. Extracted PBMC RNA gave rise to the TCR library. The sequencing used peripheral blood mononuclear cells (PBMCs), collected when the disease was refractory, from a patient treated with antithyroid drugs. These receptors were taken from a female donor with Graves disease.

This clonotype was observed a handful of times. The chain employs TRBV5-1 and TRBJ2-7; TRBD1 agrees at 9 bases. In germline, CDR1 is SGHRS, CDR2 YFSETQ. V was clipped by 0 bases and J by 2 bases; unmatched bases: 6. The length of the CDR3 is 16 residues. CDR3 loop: CASSLAFGTGTYEQYF. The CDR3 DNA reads TGCGCCAGCAGCTTGGCGTTCGGGACAGGGACCTACGAGCAGTACTTC.

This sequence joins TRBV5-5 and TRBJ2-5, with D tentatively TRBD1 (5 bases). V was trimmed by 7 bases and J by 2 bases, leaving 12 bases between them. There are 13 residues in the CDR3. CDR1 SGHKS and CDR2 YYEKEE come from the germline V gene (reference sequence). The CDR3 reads CASRRQGQETQYF. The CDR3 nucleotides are TGTGCCAGCCGGCGCCAGGGACAAGAGACCCAGTACTTC.

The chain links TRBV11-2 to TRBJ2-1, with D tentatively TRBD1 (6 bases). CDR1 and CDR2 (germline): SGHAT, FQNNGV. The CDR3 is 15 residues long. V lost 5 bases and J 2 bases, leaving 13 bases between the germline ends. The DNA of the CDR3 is TGTGCCAGCAGCCCAGACAGGTTGCCCTACAATGAGCAGTTCTTC. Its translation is CASSPDRLPYNEQFF.

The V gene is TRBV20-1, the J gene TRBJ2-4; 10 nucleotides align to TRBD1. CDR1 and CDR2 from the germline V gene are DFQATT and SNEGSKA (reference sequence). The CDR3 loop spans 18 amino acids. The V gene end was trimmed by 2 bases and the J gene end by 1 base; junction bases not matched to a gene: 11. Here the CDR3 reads CSARTGTGAPMAKNIQYF. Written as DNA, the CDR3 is TGCAGTGCTAGAACCGGGACAGGGGCCCCGATGGCCAAAAACATTCAGTACTTC.

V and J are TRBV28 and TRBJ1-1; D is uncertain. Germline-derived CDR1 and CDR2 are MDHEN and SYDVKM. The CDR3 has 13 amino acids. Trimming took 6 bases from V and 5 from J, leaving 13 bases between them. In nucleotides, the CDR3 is TGTGCCAGCAGGCCGGAGCTTGGGACTGAAGCTTTCTTT. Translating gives CASRPELGTEAFF.

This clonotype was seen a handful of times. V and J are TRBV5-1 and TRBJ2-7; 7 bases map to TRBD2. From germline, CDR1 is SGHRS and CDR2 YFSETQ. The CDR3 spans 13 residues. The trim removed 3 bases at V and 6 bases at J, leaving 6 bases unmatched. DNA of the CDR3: TGCGCCAGCAGCTCCTCCGGGACTACCGAGCAGTACTTC. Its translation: CASSSSGTTEQYF. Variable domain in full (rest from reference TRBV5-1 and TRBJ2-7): KAGVTQTPRYLIKTRGQQVTLSCSPISGHRSVSWYQQTPGQGLQFLFEYFSETQRNKGNFPGRFSGRQFSNSRSEMNVSTLELGDSALYLCASSSSGTTEQYFGPGTRLTVT.

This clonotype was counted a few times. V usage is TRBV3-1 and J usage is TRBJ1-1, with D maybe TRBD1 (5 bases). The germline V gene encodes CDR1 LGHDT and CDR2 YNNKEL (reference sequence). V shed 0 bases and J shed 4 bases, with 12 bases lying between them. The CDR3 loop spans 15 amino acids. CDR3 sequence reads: CASSQEGRRGTEAFF. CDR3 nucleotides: TGTGCCAGCAGCCAAGAGGGGCGGAGGGGCACTGAAGCTTTCTTT.

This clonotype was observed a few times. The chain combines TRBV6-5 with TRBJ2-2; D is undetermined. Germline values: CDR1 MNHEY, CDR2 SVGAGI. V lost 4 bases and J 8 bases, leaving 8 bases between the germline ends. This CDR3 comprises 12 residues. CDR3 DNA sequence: TGTGCCAGCAGTTTCTGGAAGGGGGAGCTGTTTTTT. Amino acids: CASSFWKGELFF.

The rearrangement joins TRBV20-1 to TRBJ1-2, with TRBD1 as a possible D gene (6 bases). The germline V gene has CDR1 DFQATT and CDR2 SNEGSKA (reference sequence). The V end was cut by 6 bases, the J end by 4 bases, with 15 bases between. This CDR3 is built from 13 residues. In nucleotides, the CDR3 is TGCAGTGCCGCGGACAGTGACCTCTATGGCTACACCTTC. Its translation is CSAADSDLYGYTF.

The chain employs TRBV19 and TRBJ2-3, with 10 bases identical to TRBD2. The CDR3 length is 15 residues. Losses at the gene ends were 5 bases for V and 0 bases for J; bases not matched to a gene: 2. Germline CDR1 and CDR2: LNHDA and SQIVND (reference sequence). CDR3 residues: CASSGGLASTDTQYF. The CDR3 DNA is TGTGCCAGTAGTGGGGGACTAGCGAGCACAGATACGCAGTATTTT.

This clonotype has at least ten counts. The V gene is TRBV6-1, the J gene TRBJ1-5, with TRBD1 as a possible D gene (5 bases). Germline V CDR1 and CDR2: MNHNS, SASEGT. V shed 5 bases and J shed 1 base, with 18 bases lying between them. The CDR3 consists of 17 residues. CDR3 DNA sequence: TGTGCCAGCAGTCCACCTCAGGGTTTTGGGAGCAATCAGCCCCAGCATTTT. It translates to CASSPPQGFGSNQPQHF.

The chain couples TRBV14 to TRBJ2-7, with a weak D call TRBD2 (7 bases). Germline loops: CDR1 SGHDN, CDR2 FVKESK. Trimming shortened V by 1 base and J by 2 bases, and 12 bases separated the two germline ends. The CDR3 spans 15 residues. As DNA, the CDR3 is TGTGCCAGCAGCCAAGGAGCGGGGACAACCTACGAGCAGTACTTC. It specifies CASSQGAGTTYEQYF.

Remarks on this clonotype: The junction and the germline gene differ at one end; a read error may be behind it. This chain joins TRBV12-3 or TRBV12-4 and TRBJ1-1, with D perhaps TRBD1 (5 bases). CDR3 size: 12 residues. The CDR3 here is CASSRQNTGAFF. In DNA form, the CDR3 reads TGTGCCAGCAGTAGACAGAACACTGGAGCTTTCTTT.

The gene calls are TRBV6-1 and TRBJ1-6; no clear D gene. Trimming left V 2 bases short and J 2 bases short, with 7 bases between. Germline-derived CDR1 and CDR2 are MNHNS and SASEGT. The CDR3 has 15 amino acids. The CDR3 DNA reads TGTGCCAGCAGTGAAAGGGCAGCCTATAATTCACCCCTCCACTTT. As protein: CASSERAAYNSPLHF.

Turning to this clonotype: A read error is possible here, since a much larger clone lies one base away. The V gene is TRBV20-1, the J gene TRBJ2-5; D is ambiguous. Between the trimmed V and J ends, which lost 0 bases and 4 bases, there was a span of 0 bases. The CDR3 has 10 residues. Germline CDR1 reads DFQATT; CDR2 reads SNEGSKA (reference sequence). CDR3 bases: TGCAGTGCTAGAGAAGAGACCCAGTACTTC. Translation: CSAREETQYF.

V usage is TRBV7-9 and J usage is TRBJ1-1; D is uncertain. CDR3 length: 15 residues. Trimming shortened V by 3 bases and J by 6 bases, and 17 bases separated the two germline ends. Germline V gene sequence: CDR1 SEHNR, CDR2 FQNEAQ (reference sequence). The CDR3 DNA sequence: TGTGCCAGCAGCTTGAGCGGACTCATGGGAGCTGAAGCTTTCTTT. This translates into CASSLSGLMGAEAFF.

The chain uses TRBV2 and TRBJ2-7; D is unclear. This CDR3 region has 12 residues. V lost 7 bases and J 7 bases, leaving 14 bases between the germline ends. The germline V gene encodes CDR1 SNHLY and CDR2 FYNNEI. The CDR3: CASTQGSREQYF. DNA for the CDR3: TGTGCCAGCACCCAAGGGTCCAGGGAGCAGTACTTC. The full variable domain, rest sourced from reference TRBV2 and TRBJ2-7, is EPEVTQTPSHQVTQMGQEVILRCVPISNHLYFYWYRQILGQKVEFLVSFYNNEISEKSEIFDDQFSVERPDGSNFTLKIRSTKLEDSAMYFCASTQGSREQYFGPGTRLTVT.

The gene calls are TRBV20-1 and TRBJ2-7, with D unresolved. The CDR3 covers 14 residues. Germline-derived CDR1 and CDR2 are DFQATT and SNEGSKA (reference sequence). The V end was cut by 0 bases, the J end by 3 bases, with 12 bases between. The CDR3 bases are TGCAGTGCTAGAGATGACACGCTGGTCTACGAGCAGTACTTC. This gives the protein CSARDDTLVYEQYF.

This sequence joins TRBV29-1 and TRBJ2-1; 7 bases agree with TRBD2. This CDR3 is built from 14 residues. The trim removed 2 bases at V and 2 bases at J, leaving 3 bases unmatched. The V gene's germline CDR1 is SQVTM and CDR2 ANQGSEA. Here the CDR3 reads CSVECLAAYNEQFF. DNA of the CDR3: TGCAGCGTTGAATGCCTAGCGGCCTACAATGAGCAGTTCTTC.

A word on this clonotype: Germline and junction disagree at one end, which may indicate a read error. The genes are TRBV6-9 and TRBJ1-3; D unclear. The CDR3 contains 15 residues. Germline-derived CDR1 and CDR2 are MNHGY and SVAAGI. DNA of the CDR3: TGTGCCAGCAGTTCCGGTTTGAGCTCTGGAAACACCATGTATTTT. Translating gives CASSSGLSSGNTMYF.